A single sample is the source of the 6 T cell receptor beta chains below, sequenced in a study of T-cell reconstitution after alpha-beta-depleted transplantation in children. Preparation of the TCRbeta library involved a method that used unique molecular identifiers. TCRdb independently ran MiXCR on the PCR reads; one entry per CDR3 protein. The table includes 65,000 to 75,000 distinct CDR3 sequences, just under 5% detected once. Here the sequenced sample was PBMCs, mostly from graft donor cells, taken 180 days after TCRalphabeta/CD19-depleted stem cell transplant. The source is a boy under two years old who had a stem cell transplant for acute myeloid leukemia, so the T cells may come from the graft donor.

In this sample, this clonotype turned up many times. The chain carries TRBV21-1 and TRBJ1-6. TRBV21-1 represents a pseudogene. The CDR3 has 15 residues. The CDR3 loop reads CASSSEKAVDSPLHF. The CDR3 DNA reads TGTGCCAGCAGCAGTGAAAAGGCAGTAGATTCACCCCTCCACTTT.

There are many counts of this clonotype. The chain is built from TRBV20-1 and TRBJ1-1; 7 nucleotides line up with TRBD1. After removal of 0 bases from V and 1 base from J, the junction contained 14 bases not matched to a gene. CDR1 DFQATT and CDR2 SNEGSKA come from the germline V gene (reference sequence). CDR3 size: 18 residues. The CDR3 DNA follows: TGCAGTGCTAGAGATCCCACGTTCCCGGGACAGCCGAACACTGAAGCTTTCTTT. Protein sequence: CSARDPTFPGQPNTEAFF.

This clonotype was counted ten times or more. The V and J genes are TRBV19 and TRBJ2-7, with a weak D call TRBD1 (6 bases). Between the trimmed V and J ends, which lost 10 bases and 4 bases, there was a span of 14 bases. CDR1 and CDR2 (germline): LNHDA, SQIVND (reference sequence). The CDR3 extends over 12 amino acids. CDR3 in amino acids: CATKTGAYEQYF. Here the CDR3 DNA reads TGTGCCACTAAGACAGGAGCGTACGAGCAGTACTTC. Drawing the rest from reference TRBV19 and TRBJ2-7, the complete variable domain is DGGITQSPKYLFRKEGQNVTLSCEQNLNHDAMYWYRQDPGQGLRLIYYSQIVNDFQKGDIAEGYSVSREKKESFPLTVTSAQKNPTAFYLCATKTGAYEQYFGPGTRLTVT.

This clonotype was recorded at least ten times. The chain is built from TRBV19 and TRBJ1-5, with TRBD1 identical over 8 bases. In germline, CDR1 is LNHDA, CDR2 SQIVND (reference sequence). After removal of 5 bases from V and 9 bases from J, the junction contained 15 bases not matched to a gene. The CDR3 has 16 amino acids. CDR3 DNA: TGTGCCAGTAGTCAGGGGACAGGCTCTCGGTCCCTGCCCCAGCATTTT. It specifies CASSQGTGSRSLPQHF.

In this sample, this clonotype turned up once. This chain connects TRBV5-1 to TRBJ2-5, with D unresolved. CDR3 size: 14 residues. Trimming cost V 2 bases and J 4 bases, with 12 bases left between them. Germline CDR1 and CDR2: SGHRS and YFSETQ. For the CDR3, the DNA is TGCGCCAGCAGCTTCGACACATCTAGAGAGACCCAGTACTTC. This gives the protein CASSFDTSRETQYF.

In this sample, this clonotype turned up many times. V usage is TRBV7-2 and J usage is TRBJ1-5; possible D gene TRBD1, 5 bases. CDR3 size: 16 residues. Germline values: CDR1 SGHTA, CDR2 FQGNSA. Deletions cut 2 bases from V and 4 bases from J, with 15 bases between. CDR3 loop: CASSLWLDSGNQPQHF. CDR3 bases: TGTGCCAGCAGCTTATGGCTGGATTCAGGGAATCAGCCCCAGCATTTT.